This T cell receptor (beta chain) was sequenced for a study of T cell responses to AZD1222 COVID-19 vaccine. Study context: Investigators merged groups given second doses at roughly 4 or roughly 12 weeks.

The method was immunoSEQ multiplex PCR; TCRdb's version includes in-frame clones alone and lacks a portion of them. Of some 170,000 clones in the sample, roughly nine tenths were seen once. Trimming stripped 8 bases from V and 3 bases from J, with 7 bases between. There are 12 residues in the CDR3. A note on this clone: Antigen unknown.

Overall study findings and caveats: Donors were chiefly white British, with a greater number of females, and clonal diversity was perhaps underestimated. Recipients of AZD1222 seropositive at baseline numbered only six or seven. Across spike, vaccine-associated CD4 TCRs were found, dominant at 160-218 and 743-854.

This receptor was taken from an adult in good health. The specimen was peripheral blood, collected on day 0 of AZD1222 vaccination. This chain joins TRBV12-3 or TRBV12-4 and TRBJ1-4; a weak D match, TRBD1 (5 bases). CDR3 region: CASRGPNEKLFF. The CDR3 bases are TGTGCCAGCCGGGGCCCTAATGAAAAACTGTTTTTT.